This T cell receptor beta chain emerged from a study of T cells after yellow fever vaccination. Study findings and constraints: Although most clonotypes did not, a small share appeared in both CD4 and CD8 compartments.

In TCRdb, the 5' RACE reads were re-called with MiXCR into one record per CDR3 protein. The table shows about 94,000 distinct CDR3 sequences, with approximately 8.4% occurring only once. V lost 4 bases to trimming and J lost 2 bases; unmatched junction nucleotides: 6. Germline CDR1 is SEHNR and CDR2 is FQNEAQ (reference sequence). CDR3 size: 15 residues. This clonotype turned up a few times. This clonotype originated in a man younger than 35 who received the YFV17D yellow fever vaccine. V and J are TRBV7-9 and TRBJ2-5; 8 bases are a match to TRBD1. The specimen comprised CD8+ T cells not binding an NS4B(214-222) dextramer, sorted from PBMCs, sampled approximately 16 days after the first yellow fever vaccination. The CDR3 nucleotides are TGTGCCAGCAGCTCAACCGGACAGGGACAAGAGACCCAGTACTTC. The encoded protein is CASSSTGQGQETQYF. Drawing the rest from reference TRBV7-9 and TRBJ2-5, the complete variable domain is DTGVSQNPRHKITKRGQNVTFRCDPISEHNRLYWYRQTLGQGPEFLTYFQNEAQLEKSRLLSDRFSAERPKGSFSTLEIQRTEQGDSAMYLCASSSTGQGQETQYFGPGTRLLVL.